These 18 T cell receptor beta chains came from one sample sequenced in a study of blood T cell repertoires in COVID-19. The table came from immunoSEQ multiplex PCR; TCRdb's copy has only in-frame clones and leaves some out. The sample includes some 260,000 clones, about 89% of them seen just once. Sequenced sample: PBMCs or T cells enriched from blood (not recorded which). Source of these receptors: a man in his forties who had recovered from COVID-19.

V is TRBV5-1 and J is TRBJ1-1, with D tentatively TRBD1 (6 bases). Germline V lookup: CDR1 SGHRS, CDR2 YFSETQ. The CDR3 sequence is 15 residues long. Trimming cost V 2 bases and J 5 bases, with 16 bases left between them. The CDR3 DNA is TGCGCCAGCAGCTTAACACAGGGAGGGGTGACTGAAGCTTTCTTT. Amino acids: CASSLTQGGVTEAFF. Using reference TRBV5-1 and TRBJ1-1 for the parts outside the CDR3, the full variable domain is KAGVTQTPRYLIKTRGQQVTLSCSPISGHRSVSWYQQTPGQGLQFLFEYFSETQRNKGNFPGRFSGRQFSNSRSEMNVSTLELGDSALYLCASSLTQGGVTEAFFGQGTRLTVV.

The V gene is TRBV5-1, the J gene TRBJ2-2, with 7 bases matching TRBD2. Germline V gives CDR1 SGHRS, CDR2 YFSETQ. V trimming: 3 bases; J trimming: 3 bases; junction bases outside the gene matches: 5. CDR3 length equals 15 residues. The CDR3 spells CASSYSGADTGELFF. In DNA form, the CDR3 reads TGCGCCAGCAGCTACAGCGGGGCGGACACCGGGGAGCTGTTTTTT.

The V and J genes are TRBV19 and TRBJ2-7; the match to TRBD1 covers 7 bases. From germline, CDR1 is LNHDA and CDR2 SQIVND (reference sequence). The CDR3 contains 16 residues. Germline trimming cut 2 bases from V and 2 bases from J; bases unmatched to any gene: 9. The CDR3 DNA sequence: TGTGCCAGTAGTATATTTTGGACAGGCCCGACCTACGAGCAGTACTTC. This encodes CASSIFWTGPTYEQYF.

This rearrangement joins TRBV6-1 to TRBJ1-5; 9 bases map to TRBD1. The CDR3 is 17 amino acids. V trimming: 6 bases; J trimming: 1 base; junction bases outside the gene matches: 10. Germline V gene data show CDR1 as MNHNS and CDR2 as SASEGT. As DNA, the CDR3 is TGTGCCAGCAGGGAATGGGGACAGGGATTAAGCAATCAGCCCCAGCATTTT. It encodes CASREWGQGLSNQPQHF.

This chain joins TRBV6-1 and TRBJ2-3; a weak D match, TRBD2 (7 bases). Trimming removed 2 bases from V and 2 bases from J, with 23 bases in between. This CDR3 contains 19 residues. The germline V gene encodes CDR1 MNHNS and CDR2 SASEGT. The CDR3 DNA is TGTGCCAGCAGTGAATTCTCGACGGGGGGCCTTGGACTCACAGATACGCAGTATTTT. It specifies CASSEFSTGGLGLTDTQYF.

The rearrangement joins TRBV6-2 or TRBV6-3 to TRBJ2-7; 7 nucleotides line up with TRBD1. This CDR3 has 15 amino acids. V shed 1 base, J shed 0 bases, and the junction held 3 bases outside the gene matches. CDR1 and CDR2 (germline): MNHEY, SVGEGT. Written as DNA, the CDR3 is TGTGCCAGCAGTTACTTGAGACAGGGCTCCTACGAGCAGTACTTC. Its translation is CASSYLRQGSYEQYF.

The V and J genes are TRBV6-1 and TRBJ2-7; D might be TRBD2 (6 bases). CDR1 and CDR2 from the germline V gene are MNHNS and SASEGT. This CDR3 spans 18 amino acids. V was cut by 2 bases and J by 2 bases, with 22 bases left in between. The CDR3 loop is CASSETRGGAETTYEQYF. The DNA of the CDR3 is TGTGCCAGCAGTGAAACCAGAGGAGGGGCAGAGACTACCTACGAGCAGTACTTC.

The chain combines TRBV9 with TRBJ2-6, with TRBD2 as a possible D gene (6 bases). V shed 3 bases and J shed 4 bases, with 11 bases lying between them. This CDR3 contains 15 residues. Per the germline V gene, CDR1 is SGDLS and CDR2 is YYNGEE. The CDR3 sequence is CASSGGGNGANVLTF. In nucleotides, the CDR3 is TGTGCCAGCAGCGGTGGGGGGAACGGGGCCAACGTCCTGACTTTC.

This chain links TRBV12-3 or TRBV12-4 with TRBJ2-3; the D gene is possibly TRBD1 (5 bases). V lost 6 bases to trimming and J lost 4 bases, with 11 bases between them. The CDR3 length is 13 residues. CDR3 nucleotides: TGTGCCAGCAGCCGGCAGGGTGCAGATACGCAGTATTTT. Translated, it gives CASSRQGADTQYF.

This clone was counted between two and nine times. This chain joins TRBV28 and TRBJ2-7; 10 bases agree with TRBD1. V lost 7 bases and J lost 4; bases outside the gene matches: 19. The CDR3 is 18 residues long. From germline, CDR1 is MDHEN and CDR2 SYDVKM. The CDR3 sequence: CASTSGTGDTPKTYEQYF. Written as DNA, the CDR3 is TGTGCCAGCACCTCCGGGACAGGGGACACCCCTAAGACTTACGAGCAGTACTTC.

J is TRBJ1-1 and V is TRBV11-2; 7 nucleotides agree with TRBD1. The CDR3 loop spans 15 amino acids. The V segment lost 3 bases and the J segment 4 bases; nucleotides outside the gene matches: 8. Germline V gene data show CDR1 as SGHAT and CDR2 as FQNNGV. CDR3 loop: CASSFGFTGVTEAFF. The CDR3 nucleotides are TGTGCCAGCAGCTTTGGATTTACAGGGGTCACTGAAGCTTTCTTT.

The chain joins TRBV4-3 to TRBJ2-6; 12 positions agree with TRBD1. J was trimmed by 4 bases and V by 6 bases; bases with no gene match: 13. The CDR3 runs 19 residues. Germline-derived CDR1 and CDR2 are LGHNA and YSLEER. The CDR3 bases are TGCGCCAGCAGTCATTTTCTCTCGGGACAGGGGGCCGGGGCCAACGTCCTGACTTTC. Translated, it gives CASSHFLSGQGAGANVLTF.

The chain couples TRBV18 to TRBJ1-1, with 7 nucleotides matching TRBD1. The CDR3 contains 14 residues. With V trimmed by 5 bases and J by 1 base, 4 bases remained unmatched. Germline V CDR1 and CDR2: KGHSH, LQKENI. The CDR3 nucleotides are TGTGCCAGCTCATGGGGACAGACGAACACTGAAGCTTTCTTT. Protein sequence: CASSWGQTNTEAFF.

V and J are TRBV19 and TRBJ1-6, with 9 positions matching TRBD1. The CDR3 contains 16 residues. Trimming at V came to 3 bases and at J to 5 bases, leaving 5 bases not matched to a gene. Germline V gene sequence: CDR1 LNHDA, CDR2 SQIVND (reference sequence). The CDR3 nucleotides are TGTGCCAGTAGTATTACAGGGGGCACCCATAATTCACCCCTCCACTTT. It codes for CASSITGGTHNSPLHF.

This chain uses TRBV10-3 with TRBJ1-2; D is perhaps TRBD1 (5 bases). V was cut by 2 bases and J by 5 bases, with 12 bases left in between. Germline CDR1 and CDR2: ENHRY and SYGVKD. This CDR3 is 14 amino acids long. CDR3 protein: CAISEAGTDYGYTF. The CDR3 nucleotides are TGTGCCATCAGTGAGGCCGGGACTGATTATGGCTACACCTTC.

The genes are TRBV24-1 and TRBJ1-2, with 8 bases matching TRBD1. CDR1 KGHDR and CDR2 SFDVKD come from the germline V gene. V dropped 2 bases and J dropped 4; count of bases not matched to a gene: 5. The length of the CDR3 is 15 residues. For the CDR3, the DNA is TGTGCCACCAGTGATTCCGGGACAGGCGTCTATGGCTACACCTTC. This sequence encodes CATSDSGTGVYGYTF.

This rearrangement joins TRBV7-9 to TRBJ1-4; D possibly corresponds to TRBD1 (5 bases). V lost 5 bases and J lost 8, with 21 bases in between. Germline V gene lookup returns CDR1 SEHNR and CDR2 FQNEAQ (reference sequence). The CDR3 is 16 residues long. CDR3 loop: CASSTGTGGQLEKLFF. CDR3 nucleotide sequence: TGTGCCAGCAGCACAGGTACGGGAGGCCAGTTAGAAAAACTGTTTTTT.

The chain has TRBV9 and TRBJ2-5; 9 positions agree with TRBD2. From germline, CDR1 is SGDLS and CDR2 YYNGEE. V lost 0 bases to trimming and J lost 3 bases; unmatched junction nucleotides: 9. The CDR3 runs 17 residues. DNA for the CDR3: TGTGCCAGCAGCGTAGGCTCCCGGGCGGGGGGGAAAGAGACCCAGTACTTC. Translated: CASSVGSRAGGKETQYF.